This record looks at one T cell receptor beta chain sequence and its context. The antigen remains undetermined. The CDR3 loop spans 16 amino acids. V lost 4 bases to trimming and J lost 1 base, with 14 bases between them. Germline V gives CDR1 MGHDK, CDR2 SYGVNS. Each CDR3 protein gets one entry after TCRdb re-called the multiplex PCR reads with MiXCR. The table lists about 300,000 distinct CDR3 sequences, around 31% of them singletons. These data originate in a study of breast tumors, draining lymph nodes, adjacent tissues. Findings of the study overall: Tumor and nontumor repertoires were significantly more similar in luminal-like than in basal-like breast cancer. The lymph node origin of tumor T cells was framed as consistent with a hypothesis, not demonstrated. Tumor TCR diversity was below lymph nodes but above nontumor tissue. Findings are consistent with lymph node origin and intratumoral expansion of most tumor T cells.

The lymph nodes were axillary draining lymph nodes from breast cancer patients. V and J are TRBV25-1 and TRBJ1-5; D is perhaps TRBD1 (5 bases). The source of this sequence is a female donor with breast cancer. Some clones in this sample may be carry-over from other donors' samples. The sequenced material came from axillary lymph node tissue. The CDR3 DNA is TGTGCCAGCAGTGCTAAGACAGAGGCGAGCAATCAGCCCCAGCATTTT. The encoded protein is CASSAKTEASNQPQHF.